These 31 T cell receptor beta chains were all obtained from the same sample, sequenced in a study of blood T cell repertoires in COVID-19. The method was immunoSEQ multiplex PCR; TCRdb's version includes in-frame clones alone and lacks a portion of them. The sample has hundreds of thousands of clones, 80% to 90% seen once. Sequencing was carried out using PBMCs or T cells enriched from blood (not recorded which). The receptors shown here come from a woman aged 25-40 years who had recovered from COVID-19.

This rearrangement joins TRBV5-4 to TRBJ1-2, with 7 bases that match TRBD1. The germline V gene encodes CDR1 SGHNT and CDR2 YYREEE (reference sequence). The CDR3 totals 11 residues. After removal of 4 bases from V and 8 bases from J, the junction contained 2 bases not matched to a gene. The CDR3 DNA is TGTGCCAGCAGCCGGGGACAGGGCTACACCTTC. Protein product: CASSRGQGYTF.

V gene TRBV3-1 (or the pseudogene TRBV3-2) combines with J gene TRBJ2-1; D gene uncertain. This CDR3 spans 16 amino acids. V was trimmed by 0 bases and J by 12 bases, leaving 21 bases between them. From germline, CDR1 is LGHDT and CDR2 YNNKEL (reference sequence). This chain's CDR3 is CASSQESIGLAVGQFF. The CDR3 nucleotides are TGTGCCAGCAGCCAAGAGAGCATAGGATTAGCCGTTGGGCAGTTCTTC.

For the CDR3, the DNA is TGTGCCAGCACCTATCACCGGGACAGGGTATTAAACACCATATATTTT. Translating gives CASTYHRDRVLNTIYF. The chain joins TRBV28 to TRBJ1-3; 9 bases fit TRBD1. Germline lookup yields CDR1 MDHEN and CDR2 SYDVKM. V gave up 7 bases and J gave up 6 bases; unmatched junction bases: 13. CDR3 length equals 16 residues.

The V gene is TRBV5-6, the J gene TRBJ2-7; 7 positions agree with TRBD1. Trimming at V came to 2 bases and at J to 6 bases, leaving 8 bases not matched to a gene. The length of the CDR3 is 14 residues. In germline, CDR1 is SGHDT, CDR2 YYEEEE. The CDR3 nucleotides are TGTGCCAGCAGCTTTGCCGACAGGGTGGGCGAGCAGTACTTC. This translates into CASSFADRVGEQYF.

This clone was detected only once. The chain recombines TRBV2 with TRBJ1-6, with TRBD1 identical over 7 bases. Germline values: CDR1 SNHLY, CDR2 FYNNEI. This CDR3 has 12 residues. V was clipped by 8 bases and J by 14 bases; unmatched bases: 9. The CDR3 reads CASDRATSALHF. As DNA, the CDR3 is TGTGCCAGCGACAGGGCAACCTCGGCCCTCCACTTT.

The chain combines TRBV24-1 with TRBJ1-2, with a tentative D call TRBD1 (5 bases). Looked up from germline, CDR1 is KGHDR and CDR2 is SFDVKD. The CDR3 totals 14 residues. Between the trimmed V and J ends, which lost 2 bases and 6 bases, there was a span of 12 bases. CDR3 bases: TGTGCCACCAGTGATTACGACAGAGCTGATGGCTACACCTTC. Protein product: CATSDYDRADGYTF.

The chain carries TRBV4-2 and TRBJ1-2, with 9 bases lining up with TRBD1. Germline V lookup: CDR1 LGHNA, CDR2 YNFKEQ. V shed 0 bases and J 2 bases; nucleotides not matched to a gene: 4. The CDR3 runs 16 residues. The DNA of the CDR3 is TGTGCCAGCAGCCAAGATGGGGACAGGGACAACTATGGCTACACCTTC. This codes for CASSQDGDRDNYGYTF.

This sequence joins TRBV28 and TRBJ1-5; TRBD1 aligns across 12 bases. Looked up from germline, CDR1 is MDHEN and CDR2 is SYDVKM. The CDR3 has 21 amino acids. V lost 2 bases, J lost 5 bases, and 19 bases stayed unmatched. Here the CDR3 DNA reads TGTGCCAGCAGTTTAAGATATAGGCCGGGACAGGGGGCGCGAGTTGATCAGCCCCAGCATTTT. The encoded protein is CASSLRYRPGQGARVDQPQHF.

The rearrangement uses TRBV14 and TRBJ1-1; 7 bases line up with TRBD1. CDR1 and CDR2 from the germline V gene are SGHDN and FVKESK. J was trimmed by 11 bases and V by 2 bases; bases with no gene match: 5. This CDR3 contains 12 residues. CDR3 in DNA: TGTGCCAGCAGCCAAACGGACAGGACGGCTTTCTTT. Residues: CASSQTDRTAFF.

The V and J genes are TRBV2 and TRBJ1-1; D uncertain. The CDR3 is 14 amino acids. From germline, CDR1 is SNHLY and CDR2 FYNNEI. With 6 bases removed from V and 5 bases from J, the gap between germline ends came to 16 bases. DNA of the CDR3: TGTGCCAGCAGCTGGACGGATACGGGAACTGAAGCTTTCTTT. As protein: CASSWTDTGTEAFF.

The J gene is TRBJ1-1, the V gene TRBV19; 10 nucleotides agree with TRBD1. Germline V gene sequence: CDR1 LNHDA, CDR2 SQIVND (reference sequence). The V gene end was trimmed by 5 bases and the J gene end by 4 bases; junction bases not matched to a gene: 4. The CDR3 has 14 residues. The CDR3 protein is CASSGTGAGTEAFF. The CDR3 DNA reads as TGTGCCAGTAGTGGGACAGGGGCGGGCACTGAAGCTTTCTTT.

The chain recombines TRBV18 with TRBJ2-1, with 8 bases aligning to TRBD2. The CDR3 is 17 residues long. The junction had 6 bases not matched to a gene; V was cut back by 1 base and J by 1 base. From germline, CDR1 is KGHSH and CDR2 LQKENI. The CDR3 DNA is TGTGCCAGCTCACCACAGGACACTAGCGGTTCCTACAATGAGCAGTTCTTC. Its translation is CASSPQDTSGSYNEQFF.

This sequence joins TRBV5-6 and TRBJ1-5, with a possible D match to TRBD1 (6 bases). CDR1 and CDR2 from the germline V gene are SGHDT and YYEEEE. This CDR3 contains 15 residues. Trimming removed 4 bases from V and 7 bases from J, with 18 bases in between. Written as DNA, the CDR3 is TGTGCCAGCAGCCGTTATTTGGGGGCTCGACAGCCCCAGCATTTT. Translation gives CASSRYLGARQPQHF.

The V and J genes are TRBV13 and TRBJ2-7; TRBD1 might be the D (5 bases). Germline values: CDR1 PRHDT, CDR2 FYEKMQ (reference sequence). The CDR3 is made up of 13 amino acids. Between the trimmed V and J ends, which lost 3 bases and 7 bases, there was a span of 13 bases. CDR3 sequence: CASSLGTGWEQYF. The CDR3 coding sequence is TGTGCCAGCAGCTTGGGAACAGGATGGGAGCAGTACTTC.

This chain joins TRBV5-8 and TRBJ1-2, with 8 positions matching TRBD1. The trim removed 6 bases at V and 6 bases at J, leaving 7 bases unmatched. The CDR3 extends over 13 amino acids. Germline V gives CDR1 SGHTS, CDR2 YDEGEE. CDR3 residues: CASTPDRVNGYTF. Here the CDR3 DNA reads TGTGCCAGCACCCCGGACAGGGTCAATGGCTACACCTTC.

The chain recombines TRBV28 with TRBJ2-5, with 10 bases lining up with TRBD2. J lost 2 bases, V lost 7 bases, and 16 bases had no gene match. Germline V CDR1 and CDR2: MDHEN, SYDVKM. This CDR3 region has 18 residues. The CDR3 protein is CASISAAWASGSQETQYF. The DNA for the CDR3 is TGTGCCAGCATTTCCGCTGCATGGGCTAGCGGGAGTCAAGAGACCCAGTACTTC.

The chain joins TRBV27 to TRBJ1-5; D might be TRBD1 (6 bases). Germline assignment: CDR1 MNHEY and CDR2 SMNVEV (reference sequence). The CDR3 runs to 13 residues. Trimming took 6 bases from V and 5 from J, leaving 11 bases between them. CDR3 sequence: CASSGTYDQPQHF. CDR3 DNA: TGTGCCAGCAGCGGGACATACGATCAGCCCCAGCATTTT.

This chain uses TRBV28 with TRBJ2-7; the D gene is possibly TRBD1 (5 bases). Germline CDR1 reads MDHEN; CDR2 reads SYDVKM. CDR3 length: 14 residues. V was cut by 8 bases and J by 1 base, with 15 bases left in between. This chain's CDR3 is CASSPLGRSYEQYF. The CDR3 nucleotides are TGTGCCAGCTCCCCCCTGGGGCGGTCCTACGAGCAGTACTTC.

The genes are TRBV24-1 and TRBJ2-1; D may be TRBD2 (5 bases). The CDR3 is 17 amino acids. With 0 bases removed from V and 0 bases from J, the gap between germline ends came to 11 bases. The V gene's germline CDR1 is KGHDR and CDR2 SFDVKD. CDR3 DNA: TGTGCCACCAGTGATTTGGGAGGCCCGAGCTCCTACAATGAGCAGTTCTTC. Translated, it gives CATSDLGGPSSYNEQFF.

The rearrangement links TRBV4-3 to TRBJ2-7; no definite D call. The CDR3 spans 13 residues. V was clipped by 0 bases and J by 6 bases, with 9 bases between them. Germline CDR1 LGHNA, CDR2 YSLEER. The DNA for the CDR3 is TGCGCCAGCAGCCAAGATGGGCATGGCGAGCAGTACTTC. It yields the protein CASSQDGHGEQYF.

This chain uses TRBV5-1 with TRBJ1-2, with D hard to call. The germline V gene has CDR1 SGHRS and CDR2 YFSETQ. The V end lost 3 bases, the J end lost 5 bases, and 20 bases lay between the germline ends. The CDR3 loop spans 16 amino acids. The CDR3 nucleotides are TGCGCCAGCAGCTGGGGTCCCGGGGTTGGTGTATATGGCTACACCTTC. Its protein is CASSWGPGVGVYGYTF.

The chain carries TRBV11-3 and TRBJ1-1, with D possibly matching TRBD1 (6 bases). V gave up 3 bases and J gave up 2 bases, with 7 bases separating them. Germline CDR1 SGHNT, CDR2 YENEEA. CDR3 length: 13 amino acids. CDR3: CASSLDRNTEAFF. The CDR3 coding sequence is TGTGCCAGCAGCTTGGACAGAAACACTGAAGCTTTCTTT.

The rearrangement uses TRBV15 and TRBJ1-4; TRBD1 agrees at 9 bases. CDR3 length: 15 amino acids. The J segment lost 8 bases and the V segment lost 5 bases, leaving 9 bases of the junction unmatched. In germline, CDR1 is LNHNV, CDR2 YYDKDF (reference sequence). The CDR3 nucleotides are TGTGCCACCAGCCGAACGGGACAGGGCAAAGAAAAACTGTTTTTT. Encoded protein: CATSRTGQGKEKLFF.

As DNA, the CDR3 is TGTGCCAGCAGCTCCGGGACAGGCAATTTCTATGGCTACACCTTC. It yields the protein CASSSGTGNFYGYTF. The chain recombines TRBV6-5 with TRBJ1-2; 8 bases fit TRBD1. The germline V gene encodes CDR1 MNHEY and CDR2 SVGAGI. CDR3 length equals 15 residues. V dropped 6 bases and J dropped 4; count of bases not matched to a gene: 10.

In its sample, this clone was seen many times. The chain combines TRBV5-1 with TRBJ2-1, with 10 bases that match TRBD2. CDR1 SGHRS and CDR2 YFSETQ come from the germline V gene. The CDR3 length is 15 residues. V trimming: 4 bases; J trimming: 2 bases; junction bases outside the gene matches: 3. For the CDR3, the DNA is TGCGCCAGCAGCGATAGCGGGAGGCCCTACAATGAGCAGTTCTTC. Its protein product is CASSDSGRPYNEQFF.

The chain combines TRBV6-5 with TRBJ1-6, with D tentatively TRBD1 (5 bases). CDR1 is MNHEY and CDR2 is SVGAGI in the germline V gene. Trimming took off 4 bases at V and 8 bases at J, with 12 bases between the two ends. CDR3 length: 14 amino acids. Here the CDR3 reads CASSLRRGDSPLHF. In DNA, the CDR3 is TGTGCCAGCAGTTTGCGGCGGGGGGATTCACCCCTCCACTTT.

This clone was picked up one time. The junction and the germline gene differ at one end; a read error may be behind it. This chain links TRBV7-7 with TRBJ2-2, with 13 bases fitting TRBD2. Germline V gene lookup returns CDR1 SSHAT and CDR2 FNYEAQ (reference sequence). The CDR3 is 18 residues long. The CDR3 bases are TGTGCTAGCAGCCCTACCCCCGGACTAGCGGGAGTCACCGGGGAGCTGTTTTTT. This encodes CASSPTPGLAGVTGELFF.

The chain employs TRBV19 and TRBJ1-6; 7 nucleotides line up with TRBD1. Germline V gene lookup returns CDR1 LNHDA and CDR2 SQIVND (reference sequence). With V trimmed by 9 bases and J by 4 bases, 9 bases remained unmatched. CDR3 length: 15 amino acids. The CDR3 here is CASRPAGQYNSPLHF. Written as DNA, the CDR3 is TGTGCCAGCCGGCCTGCGGGACAGTATAATTCACCCCTCCACTTT.

CDR3 amino acids: CASSTDRNYEQYF. CDR3 coding DNA: TGTGCCAGTAGTACGGACAGGAACTACGAGCAGTACTTC. The gene calls are TRBV19 and TRBJ2-7; 7 bases agree with TRBD1. Trimming at V came to 4 bases and at J to 3 bases, leaving 3 bases not matched to a gene. The CDR3 loop spans 13 amino acids. Germline V gives CDR1 LNHDA, CDR2 SQIVND (reference sequence).

This clone showed up just a few times. This chain connects TRBV6-6 to TRBJ2-5; TRBD1 matches at 7 bases. V was pared by 6 bases and J by 4 bases, with 8 bases of the junction left unmatched. Per germline, CDR1 MNHNY and CDR2 SVGAGI (reference sequence). CDR3 size: 14 residues. The CDR3 protein is CASRPRTGVETQYF. The CDR3 nucleotides read TGTGCCAGCAGACCTAGGACAGGAGTAGAGACCCAGTACTTC.

The chain combines TRBV7-9 with TRBJ2-5; TRBD2 is a possible D gene (6 bases). The V gene lost 3 bases and the J gene lost 2 bases, with 13 bases spanning the gap. CDR3 length equals 15 residues. Germline V gene sequence: CDR1 SEHNR, CDR2 FQNEAQ (reference sequence). The CDR3 spells CASSLGRYGQETQYF. CDR3 nucleotides: TGTGCCAGCAGCTTGGGGAGGTACGGTCAAGAGACCCAGTACTTC.